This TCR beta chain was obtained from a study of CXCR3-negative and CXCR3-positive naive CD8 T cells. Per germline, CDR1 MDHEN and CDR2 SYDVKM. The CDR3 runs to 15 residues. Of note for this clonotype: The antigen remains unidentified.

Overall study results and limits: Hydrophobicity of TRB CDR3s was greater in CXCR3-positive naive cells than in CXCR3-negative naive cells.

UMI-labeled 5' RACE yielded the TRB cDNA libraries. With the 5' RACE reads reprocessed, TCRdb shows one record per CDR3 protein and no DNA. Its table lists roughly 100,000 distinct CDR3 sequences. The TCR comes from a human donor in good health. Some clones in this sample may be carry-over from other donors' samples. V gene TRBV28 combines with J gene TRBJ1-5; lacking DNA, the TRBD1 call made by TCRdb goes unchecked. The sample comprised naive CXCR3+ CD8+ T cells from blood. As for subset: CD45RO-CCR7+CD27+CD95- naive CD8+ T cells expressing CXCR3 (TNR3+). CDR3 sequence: CASSSGTGGWQPQHF.